Given below is one TCR beta chain in context. The sample holds a few counts of this clonotype. What antigen it recognizes has not been identified. Nothing much larger sits one base from this clone, and base qualities are not available. The trim is 2 bases for V and 2 bases for J, with a gap of 18 bases between the germline ends. There are 17 amino acids in the CDR3, from cysteine to phenylalanine inclusive. Just the 51-base CDR3 DNA is kept, in frame starting at base 1. This entry comes from a study (dated by TCRdb to about 2016). The library was produced with RT-PCR. Data came from an Illumina MiSeq. TCRdb redid the processing of the public reads, applying fastp at Q25 and MiXCR, and retained in-frame beta chains. Rows are unified per CDR3 protein, each entry keeping the most common DNA and genes. The sample table records about 700,000 distinct CDR3 sequences; approximately 15% of these occur just once. In total, the top ten clones hold just over 3.5% of the sample.

The source of this sequence is a female donor in good health, serving as a healthy control. Sequenced sample: memory CD4+ T cells from blood. The V and J segments used are TRBV12-3 or TRBV12-4 and TRBJ1-2, with a tentative D gene TRBD1 over 6 matching bases. The DNA is TGTGCCAGCAGTTTATTTCGGGCAGGGGAGGGGAACTATGGCTACACCTTC. Its protein is CASSLFRAGEGNYGYTF.